What follows are 26 T cell receptor beta chains derived from one specimen sequenced in a study of PD-1 blockade in classical Hodgkin lymphoma. Regarding time point: newly diagnosed, previously untreated cHL patient sample. Sequencing was performed with immunoSEQ multiplex PCR; in TCRdb, only in-frame clones are kept and a portion is missing. The table includes 30,000 to 35,000 clones, 94% detected once. Material for sequencing was peripheral blood mononuclear cells (PBMCs). The receptor source for this set is a human donor with classical Hodgkin lymphoma.

On this clone itself: The junction and the germline gene differ at one end; a read error may be behind it. V is TRBV7-7 and J is TRBJ2-1, with D possibly matching TRBD1 (5 bases). This CDR3 is built from 13 residues. Per the germline V gene, CDR1 is SSHAT and CDR2 is FNYEAQ (reference sequence). As DNA, the CDR3 is TGTGCTAGCAGCTTCGGACAAGACAATGAGCAGTTCTTC. Translated: CASSFGQDNEQFF. The full variable domain, in which reference TRBV7-7 and TRBJ2-1 provide the parts outside the CDR3, is GAGVSQSPRYKVTKRGQDVTLRCDPISSHATLYWYQQALGQGPEFLTYFNYEAQPDKSGLPSDRFSAERPEGSISTLTIQRTEQRDSAMYRCASSFGQDNEQFFGPGTRLTVL.

The gene calls are TRBV5-4 and TRBJ2-1; D is ambiguous. V lost 1 base and J lost 6, with 2 bases in between. The CDR3 is made up of 11 amino acids. Germline V lookup: CDR1 SGHNT, CDR2 YYREEE (reference sequence). CDR3 in DNA: TGTGCCAGCAGCTTGTCCAATGAGCAGTTCTTC. Its translation: CASSLSNEQFF.

The rearrangement joins TRBV5-5 to TRBJ2-1; D call uncertain. In germline, CDR1 is SGHKS, CDR2 YYEKEE (reference sequence). This CDR3 comprises 16 residues. Trimming took off 0 bases at V and 1 base at J, with 11 bases between the two ends. CDR3 nucleotides: TGTGCCAGCAGCTTGGAACCACTTGTTTCCTACAATGAGCAGTTCTTC. It yields the protein CASSLEPLVSYNEQFF.

The chain employs TRBV6-1 and TRBJ1-2; 9 bases map to TRBD1. Germline-derived CDR1 and CDR2 are MNHNS and SASEGT. The CDR3 length is 15 residues. J was trimmed by 4 bases and V by 1 base; bases with no gene match: 4. CDR3 DNA sequence: TGTGCCAGCAGTGAAGACAGACAGGGGGTCTATGGCTACACCTTC. Protein product: CASSEDRQGVYGYTF.

V is TRBV5-1 and J is TRBJ1-4; D is unresolved. The V end lost 2 bases, the J end lost 1 base, and 9 bases lay between the germline ends. This CDR3 is 15 amino acids long. From germline, CDR1 is SGHRS and CDR2 YFSETQ. The DNA of the CDR3 is TGCGCCAGCAGCTTAGACGGCCAAACTAATGAAAAACTGTTTTTT. Its translation: CASSLDGQTNEKLFF.

V and J are TRBV27 and TRBJ2-5, with D possibly being TRBD1 (6 bases). V gave up 7 bases and J gave up 2 bases, with 23 bases separating them. Germline CDR1 MNHEY, CDR2 SMNVEV (reference sequence). This CDR3 has 17 amino acids. CDR3: CASNPPPDRTYQETQYF. DNA for the CDR3: TGTGCCAGCAATCCCCCCCCGGACAGAACCTATCAAGAGACCCAGTACTTC.

The chain combines TRBV11-3 with TRBJ2-2; D is undetermined. Germline values: CDR1 SGHNT, CDR2 YENEEA. Trimming left V 3 bases short and J 2 bases short, with 10 bases between. The CDR3 has 15 amino acids. Here the CDR3 reads CASSFSTPNTGELFF. The CDR3 bases are TGTGCCAGCAGCTTTTCGACCCCTAACACCGGGGAGCTGTTTTTT.

The chain joins TRBV5-5 to TRBJ2-2; D is undetermined. The length of the CDR3 is 15 residues. Germline loops: CDR1 SGHKS, CDR2 YYEKEE (reference sequence). V was trimmed by 0 bases and J by 4 bases, leaving 10 bases between them. CDR3 sequence reads: CASSLGGRVTGELFF. CDR3 nucleotides: TGTGCCAGCAGCTTGGGCGGTAGGGTCACCGGGGAGCTGTTTTTT.

The chain recombines TRBV5-6 with TRBJ1-2; 8 bases match TRBD1. Germline loops: CDR1 SGHDT, CDR2 YYEEEE. CDR3 length: 14 residues. The trim removed 6 bases at V and 4 bases at J, leaving 8 bases unmatched. CDR3 sequence: CASTQGTGGYGYTF. The CDR3 DNA reads TGTGCCAGCACCCAGGGAACAGGGGGCTATGGCTACACCTTC.

This clone was seen a handful of times. This sequence joins TRBV19 and TRBJ1-5; a weak D match, TRBD1 (6 bases). Trimming took 4 bases from V and 4 from J, leaving 8 bases between them. The CDR3 loop spans 13 amino acids. CDR1 and CDR2 from the germline V gene are LNHDA and SQIVND (reference sequence). The CDR3 DNA is TGTGCCAGTAGTAGGGACAAGAATCAGCCCCAGCATTTT. It is translated as CASSRDKNQPQHF.

The chain combines TRBV2 with TRBJ2-7, with a tentative D call TRBD2 (6 bases). The V end lost 6 bases, the J end lost 5 bases, and 17 bases lay between the germline ends. This CDR3 contains 14 residues. Germline-derived CDR1 and CDR2 are SNHLY and FYNNEI. CDR3 sequence reads: CASRMDRGIHEQYF. The CDR3 DNA reads TGTGCCAGCAGAATGGACCGGGGGATACACGAGCAGTACTTC.

J is TRBJ2-7 and V is TRBV4-2; 10 bases line up with TRBD1. The CDR3 covers 14 residues. Germline V gene data show CDR1 as LGHNA and CDR2 as YNFKEQ. The trim removed 2 bases at V and 7 bases at J, leaving 5 bases unmatched. CDR3 in DNA: TGTGCCAGCAGCCAACCCGGGACAGGGGCTGAGCAGTACTTC. Encoded protein: CASSQPGTGAEQYF.

The J gene is TRBJ1-4, the V gene TRBV7-3; maybe TRBD1 (5 bases). CDR3 length: 14 amino acids. Germline CDR1 SGHTA, CDR2 FQGTGA. Trimming cost V 2 bases and J 1 base, with 5 bases left between them. The CDR3 is CASSLGGTNEKLFF. CDR3 sequence (DNA): TGTGCCAGCAGCTTAGGGGGAACTAATGAAAAACTGTTTTTT. The full variable domain, in which reference TRBV7-3 and TRBJ1-4 provide the parts outside the CDR3, is GAGVSQTPSNKVTEKGKYVELRCDPISGHTALYWYRQSLGQGPEFLIYFQGTGAADDSGLPNDRFFAVRPEGSVSTLKIQRTERGDSAVYLCASSLGGTNEKLFFGSGTQLSVL.

V usage is TRBV30 and J usage is TRBJ2-5; 10 bases line up with TRBD2. V shed 0 bases, J shed 4 bases, and the junction held 2 bases outside the gene matches. Germline lookup yields CDR1 GTSNPN and CDR2 SVGIG (reference sequence). This CDR3 region has 14 residues. The CDR3 region is CAWSVVAGGETQYF. The CDR3 DNA is TGTGCCTGGAGTGTCGTAGCGGGGGGAGAGACCCAGTACTTC.

This clone was picked up one time. This chain connects TRBV5-1 to TRBJ2-7, with D possibly being TRBD2 (6 bases). From germline, CDR1 is SGHRS and CDR2 YFSETQ. The CDR3 runs to 15 residues. Deletions cut 4 bases from V and 3 bases from J, with 17 bases between. In DNA form, the CDR3 reads TGCGCCAGCAGCCTTGGAGGGTGGGACCGCTACGAGCAGTACTTC. Translation gives CASSLGGWDRYEQYF.

The chain uses TRBV28 and TRBJ2-1, with TRBD2 matching 8 bases. Germline lookup yields CDR1 MDHEN and CDR2 SYDVKM. The CDR3 length is 19 residues. V trimming: 6 bases; J trimming: 4 bases; junction bases outside the gene matches: 20. The DNA of the CDR3 is TGTGCCAGCAGACTAGCGGCGGAGATAGGTTACCATTATTACAATGAGCAGTTCTTC. Its protein product is CASRLAAEIGYHYYNEQFF.

The chain couples TRBV10-3 to TRBJ2-7; TRBD1 aligns across 8 bases. The V gene end was trimmed by 0 bases and the J gene end by 9 bases; junction bases not matched to a gene: 16. The V gene's germline CDR1 is ENHRY and CDR2 SYGVKD. The CDR3 consists of 17 residues. CDR3 in DNA: TGTGCCATCAGTGAGTCTGACTCGAGCAGGGGGCTTTTCGGGCAGTACTTC. It codes for CAISESDSSRGLFGQYF.

The gene calls are TRBV27 and TRBJ2-7, with D perhaps matching TRBD1 (5 bases). The CDR3 length is 14 residues. Germline loops: CDR1 MNHEY, CDR2 SMNVEV (reference sequence). Between the trimmed V and J ends, which lost 2 bases and 0 bases, there was a span of 8 bases. CDR3 loop: CASSLGAASYEQYF. CDR3 sequence (DNA): TGTGCCAGCAGTTTAGGGGCTGCCTCCTACGAGCAGTACTTC.

The chain joins TRBV6-6 to TRBJ1-5; TRBD1 agrees at 7 bases. The V gene end was trimmed by 5 bases and the J gene end by 1 base; junction bases not matched to a gene: 5. CDR3 length: 15 amino acids. The germline V gene encodes CDR1 MNHNY and CDR2 SVGAGI (reference sequence). CDR3 coding DNA: TGTGCCAGCAGTCGAGGGGGACAGAGCAATCAGCCCCAGCATTTT. The encoded protein is CASSRGGQSNQPQHF.

The rearrangement links TRBV12-5 to TRBJ2-7; D is possibly TRBD1 or TRBD2 (7 bases each). The germline V and J ends were trimmed by 1 base and 2 bases, with 12 bases remaining between them. In germline, CDR1 is LGHNT, CDR2 FRNRAP. There are 15 residues in the CDR3. The CDR3 sequence: CASGLAQGGAYEQYF. As DNA, the CDR3 is TGTGCTAGTGGTTTGGCGCAGGGGGGGGCCTACGAGCAGTACTTC.

This sequence joins TRBV7-9 and TRBJ1-2, with 8 bases identical to TRBD1. The CDR3 covers 15 residues. V shed 1 base, J shed 4 bases, and the junction held 5 bases outside the gene matches. The germline gives CDR1 SEHNR, CDR2 FQNEAQ (reference sequence). CDR3 region: CASSLGTGPFYGYTF. The CDR3 nucleotides are TGTGCCAGCAGCTTAGGGACAGGGCCTTTCTATGGCTACACCTTC.

V and J are TRBV30 and TRBJ2-6; possibly TRBD1 for D (6 bases). Trimming took off 0 bases at V and 0 bases at J, with 18 bases between the two ends. Germline CDR1 and CDR2: GTSNPN and SVGIG (reference sequence). The length of the CDR3 is 19 residues. The chain's CDR3 is CAWSVLGAALLSGANVLTF. CDR3 nucleotides: TGTGCCTGGAGTGTACTGGGGGCAGCCCTTCTCTCTGGGGCCAACGTCCTGACTTTC.

CDR3 DNA: TGTGCCAGCAGCTTATCGGGATGGCGGGGGACATTACGTGCAGATACGCAGTATTTT. Translated, it gives CASSLSGWRGTLRADTQYF. The chain uses TRBV7-9 and TRBJ2-3; D possibly corresponds to TRBD2 (7 bases). The CDR3 spans 19 residues. Trimming took 2 bases from V and 4 from J, leaving 25 bases between them. Germline values: CDR1 SEHNR, CDR2 FQNEAQ (reference sequence).

The rearrangement uses TRBV28 and TRBJ2-2; TRBD1 might be the D (5 bases). CDR1 and CDR2 from the germline V gene are MDHEN and SYDVKM. V shed 4 bases and J shed 7 bases, with 19 bases lying between them. The CDR3 consists of 16 residues. The CDR3 nucleotides read TGTGCCAGCAGTTCAGCTGCCCAGGGTTGGTTCGGGGAGCTGTTTTTT. Residues: CASSSAAQGWFGELFF.

In this sample, this clone turned up once. This chain links TRBV9 with TRBJ2-7; 8 nucleotides match TRBD1. The CDR3 runs to 15 residues. The germline CDR1 and CDR2 sequences are SGDLS and YYNGEE. V lost 4 bases, J lost 0 bases, and 6 bases stayed unmatched. The CDR3 loop is CASSPRQGSSYEQYF. DNA for the CDR3: TGTGCCAGCAGCCCCCGACAGGGGAGCTCCTACGAGCAGTACTTC.

The rearrangement uses TRBV28 and TRBJ1-3, with D perhaps matching TRBD1 (5 bases). Germline CDR1 reads MDHEN; CDR2 reads SYDVKM. The CDR3 totals 18 residues. Deletions cut 4 bases from V and 0 bases from J, with 19 bases between. The CDR3 loop reads CASSSSAGTGDSGNTIYF. CDR3 in DNA: TGTGCCAGCAGTTCCTCCGCCGGGACGGGCGACTCTGGAAACACCATATATTTT.